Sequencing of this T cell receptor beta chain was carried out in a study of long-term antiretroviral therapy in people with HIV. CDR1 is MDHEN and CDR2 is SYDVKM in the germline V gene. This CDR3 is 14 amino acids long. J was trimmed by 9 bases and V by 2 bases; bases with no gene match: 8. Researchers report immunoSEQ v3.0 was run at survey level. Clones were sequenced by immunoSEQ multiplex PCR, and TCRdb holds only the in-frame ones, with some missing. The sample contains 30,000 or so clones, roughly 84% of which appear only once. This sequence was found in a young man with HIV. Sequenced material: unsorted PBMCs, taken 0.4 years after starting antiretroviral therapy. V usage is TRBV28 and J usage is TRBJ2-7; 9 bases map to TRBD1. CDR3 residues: CASSLIGTGSRQYF. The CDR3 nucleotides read TGTGCCAGCAGTTTAATCGGGACAGGGAGTAGGCAGTACTTC.